The 22 T cell receptor beta chains below were found in one sample sequenced in a study of OX40 agonist ivuxolimab in advanced cancers. Sequencing was performed with immunoSEQ multiplex PCR; in TCRdb, only in-frame clones are kept and a portion is missing. The table lists over 65,000 clones, under 85% of them singletons. Sequenced material: CD4+ or CD8+ T cells sorted from blood, taken in a trial of the OX40 agonist ivuxolimab. These receptors all stem from an adult with an advanced solid tumor such as melanoma, head and neck, liver or kidney cancer.

In this sample, this clone turned up once. The chain carries TRBV25-1 and TRBJ2-1; D not resolved. Germline assignment: CDR1 MGHDK and CDR2 SYGVNS. Trimming removed 8 bases from V and 0 bases from J, with 8 bases in between. The CDR3 spans 13 residues. This CDR3 is CASQIGSYNEQFF. The DNA for the CDR3 is TGTGCCAGCCAAATTGGCTCCTACAATGAGCAGTTCTTC.

This clone was observed a single time. The V and J genes are TRBV11-1 and TRBJ2-3, with 7 bases matching TRBD2. CDR3 size: 14 residues. V lost 1 base to trimming and J lost 3 bases; unmatched junction nucleotides: 1. The V gene's germline CDR1 is SGHAT and CDR2 FQDESV (reference sequence). The CDR3, as DNA: TGTGCCAGCAGCTTAGGACTAGCAACAGATACGCAGTATTTT. Amino acid sequence: CASSLGLATDTQYF.

V and J are TRBV28 and TRBJ1-6; 9 bases agree with TRBD1. V shed 4 bases and J 7 bases; nucleotides not matched to a gene: 5. The CDR3 contains 15 residues. CDR1 is MDHEN, CDR2 SYDVKM, per germline. In DNA, the CDR3 is TGTGCCAGCAGTTCCGGGACAGGGCCAAATTCACCCCTCCACTTT. It codes for CASSSGTGPNSPLHF.

Only one count was recorded for this clone. CDR3 sequence reads: CASSNRQGSAFF. CDR3 sequence (DNA): TGTGCCAGCAGCAATAGACAGGGTTCGGCGTTCTTC. This rearrangement joins TRBV7-8 to TRBJ2-1; TRBD1 agrees at 7 bases. The CDR3 extends over 12 amino acids. V lost 5 bases and J lost 15; bases outside the gene matches: 10. Germline lookup yields CDR1 SGHVS and CDR2 FQNEAQ.

The chain has TRBV28 and TRBJ1-4; D may be TRBD1 (5 bases). In germline, CDR1 is MDHEN, CDR2 SYDVKM. V dropped 3 bases and J dropped 2 bases, with 10 bases sitting between them. This CDR3 has 15 amino acids. The DNA of the CDR3 is TGTGCCAGCAGTTTGGAAGGGGCGACTAATGAAAAACTGTTTTTT. Its translation is CASSLEGATNEKLFF.

The chain has TRBV11-2 and TRBJ2-3, with D perhaps TRBD1 or TRBD2 (5 bases each). The CDR3 length is 14 residues. From germline, CDR1 is SGHAT and CDR2 FQNNGV. V was shortened by 10 bases and J by 2 bases, with 16 bases between the two germline ends. Here the CDR3 DNA reads TGTGCCACGGGCTTGAACGGGGCCACAGATACGCAGTATTTT. Residues: CATGLNGATDTQYF. Variable domain in full (rest from reference TRBV11-2 and TRBJ2-3): EAGVAQSPRYKIIEKRQSVAFWCNPISGHATLYWYQQILGQGPKLLIQFQNNGVVDDSQLPKDRFSAERLKGVDSTLKIQPAKLEDSAVYLCATGLNGATDTQYFGPGTRLTVL.

This chain joins TRBV28 and TRBJ2-6; no reliable D call. The germline CDR1 and CDR2 sequences are MDHEN and SYDVKM. This CDR3 has 12 amino acids. Trimming left V 10 bases short and J 2 bases short, with 6 bases between. The CDR3 here is CATKTGANVLTF. CDR3 bases: TGTGCCACCAAAACTGGGGCCAACGTCCTGACTTTC. The full variable domain, completed using reference TRBV28 and TRBJ2-6, is DVKVTQSSRYLVKRTGEKVFLECVQDMDHENMFWYRQDPGLGLRLIYFSYDVKMKEKGDIPEGYSVSREKKERFSLILESASTNQTSMYLCATKTGANVLTFGAGSRLTVL.

This chain joins TRBV18 and TRBJ2-7, with 12 bases lining up with TRBD2. J was trimmed by 4 bases and V by 3 bases; bases with no gene match: 7. Germline V gene data show CDR1 as KGHSH and CDR2 as LQKENI. CDR3 length: 16 amino acids. The CDR3 DNA reads TGTGCCAGCTCACCTCCGACTAGCGGGAGTAGGTACGAGCAGTACTTC. Translating gives CASSPPTSGSRYEQYF.

In its sample, this clone was seen once. The gene calls are TRBV7-9 and TRBJ1-2; tentative D call: TRBD1 (6 bases). Trimming took off 5 bases at V and 7 bases at J, with 14 bases between the two ends. CDR3 length: 13 amino acids. Germline assignment: CDR1 SEHNR and CDR2 FQNEAQ (reference sequence). CDR3 residues: CASSIGQPFGYTF. CDR3 sequence (DNA): TGTGCCAGCAGCATCGGACAGCCCTTTGGCTACACCTTC. Together with reference TRBV7-9 and TRBJ1-2, the CDR3 gives the full variable domain: DTGVSQNPRHKITKRGQNVTFRCDPISEHNRLYWYRQTLGQGPEFLTYFQNEAQLEKSRLLSDRFSAERPKGSFSTLEIQRTEQGDSAMYLCASSIGQPFGYTFGSGTRLTVV.

The chain employs TRBV28 and TRBJ1-1; D remains ambiguous. CDR3 length equals 11 residues. V gave up 6 bases and J gave up 4 bases, with 6 bases separating them. CDR1 and CDR2 from the germline V gene are MDHEN and SYDVKM. CDR3 sequence reads: CASSEGTEAFF. The CDR3 region has the DNA TGTGCCAGCAGCGAGGGCACTGAAGCTTTCTTT.

This clone was picked up a small number of times. The rearrangement links TRBV7-8 to TRBJ2-7; 12 bases align to TRBD1. There are 15 residues in the CDR3. V was pared by 8 bases and J by 7 bases, with 12 bases of the junction left unmatched. Germline V gives CDR1 SGHVS, CDR2 FQNEAQ. In nucleotides, the CDR3 is TGTGCCAGCGCTGCACCGGGACAGGGGGCCGGAGAGCAGTACTTC. Its translation is CASAAPGQGAGEQYF.

J is TRBJ2-7 and V is TRBV6-1; weak D call: TRBD2 (6 bases). The CDR3 has 13 amino acids. Germline CDR1 MNHNS, CDR2 SASEGT. V gave up 6 bases and J gave up 7 bases, with 16 bases separating them. The DNA for the CDR3 is TGTGCCAGCAGGCGGGATGGGGCAGAGGAGCAGTACGTC. Its protein is CASRRDGAEEQYV.

A note on this clone: The same CDR3 is also encoded by other DNA sequences in this sample. This CDR3 reads CASRLAGGGETQYF. The DNA for the CDR3 is TGTGCCAGCAGACTAGCGGGAGGAGGAGAGACCCAGTACTTC. The chain carries TRBV14 and TRBJ2-5; 12 nucleotides agree with TRBD2. Trimming at V came to 6 bases and at J to 4 bases, leaving 3 bases not matched to a gene. The CDR3 is 14 residues long. Germline loops: CDR1 SGHDN, CDR2 FVKESK.

This clone came up a few times. The chain combines TRBV30 with TRBJ1-1; D possibly corresponds to TRBD1 (5 bases). The CDR3 covers 13 residues. Germline V gives CDR1 GTSNPN, CDR2 SVGIG (reference sequence). V was trimmed by 7 bases and J by 4 bases, leaving 16 bases between them. The CDR3 nucleotides read TGTGCCTCAGTGGGGGTAAGGCCCACTGAAGCTTTCTTT. It yields the protein CASVGVRPTEAFF. Full variable domain (rest looked up from reference TRBV30 and TRBJ1-1): SQTIHQWPATLVQPVGSPLSLECTVEGTSNPNLYWYRQAAGRGLQLLFYSVGIGQISSEVPQNLSASRPQDRQFILSSKKLLLSDSGFYLCASVGVRPTEAFFGQGTRLTVV.

The CDR3 DNA follows: TGCGCCAGCAGCCAAGATGCGGCGTACACGTCTGGAAACACCATATATTTT. This codes for CASSQDAAYTSGNTIYF. This chain uses TRBV4-3 with TRBJ1-3; D uncertain. The CDR3 loop spans 17 amino acids. Trimming took 0 bases from V and 1 from J, leaving 13 bases between them. The germline gives CDR1 LGHNA, CDR2 YSLEER.

The genes are TRBV2 and TRBJ1-1; TRBD1 is a possible D gene (5 bases). Germline CDR1 and CDR2: SNHLY and FYNNEI. The CDR3 sequence is 13 residues long. The V end was cut by 5 bases, the J end by 10 bases, with 17 bases between. CDR3 residues: CASSFGGAVGAFF. For the CDR3, the DNA is TGTGCCAGCAGTTTCGGGGGAGCTGTGGGAGCTTTCTTT.

The V and J genes are TRBV19 and TRBJ2-1, with 9 bases fitting TRBD1. Germline CDR1 and CDR2: LNHDA and SQIVND (reference sequence). J gave up 6 bases and V 3 bases, and 6 bases lay outside the gene matches. This CDR3 is 15 amino acids long. The CDR3 DNA sequence: TGTGCCAGTAGTATGGGGGACAGGGTGCTCAATGAGCAGTTCTTC. This translates into CASSMGDRVLNEQFF.

This clone was picked up a small number of times. This chain uses TRBV18 with TRBJ1-5, with a weak D call TRBD1 (6 bases). The CDR3 spans 15 residues. From germline, CDR1 is KGHSH and CDR2 LQKENI. The germline V and J ends were trimmed by 4 bases and 0 bases, with 10 bases remaining between them. The DNA for the CDR3 is TGTGCCAGCTCACTTGGACAGACTAGCAATCAGCCCCAGCATTTT. This sequence encodes CASSLGQTSNQPQHF.

V is TRBV6-5 and J is TRBJ2-3; 9 bases align to TRBD1. Looked up from germline, CDR1 is MNHEY and CDR2 is SVGAGI. J lost 9 bases, V lost 5 bases, and 9 bases had no gene match. The CDR3 loop spans 14 amino acids. The CDR3 nucleotides are TGTGCCAGCAGTAAGACAGGGGGGTTGGGAACGCAGTATTTT. Amino acid sequence: CASSKTGGLGTQYF.

The DNA for the CDR3 is TGCGCCAGCAGCCAGCGCCCCGGAGCGGGGGAAGCAGATACGCAGTATTTT. Translated, it gives CASSQRPGAGEADTQYF. The J gene is TRBJ2-3, the V gene TRBV4-1; 8 bases are a match to TRBD2. Looked up from germline, CDR1 is MGHRA and CDR2 is YSYEKL. CDR3 length equals 17 residues. V dropped 3 bases and J dropped 4; count of bases not matched to a gene: 12.

V gene TRBV28 combines with J gene TRBJ1-1; D call uncertain. The CDR3 length is 14 residues. Germline V gives CDR1 MDHEN, CDR2 SYDVKM. Trimming stripped 8 bases from V and 0 bases from J, with 13 bases between. CDR3 amino acids: CASSPGGMNTEAFF. The CDR3, as DNA: TGTGCCAGCTCCCCGGGAGGGATGAACACTGAAGCTTTCTTT.

This chain joins TRBV5-4 and TRBJ2-1, with 7 bases identical to TRBD2. This CDR3 spans 15 amino acids. The germline gives CDR1 SGHNT, CDR2 YYREEE (reference sequence). V lost 4 bases to trimming and J lost 3 bases; unmatched junction nucleotides: 7. The CDR3 is CASSPTSEVYNEQFF. The CDR3 DNA follows: TGTGCCAGCAGCCCAACTAGCGAAGTCTACAATGAGCAGTTCTTC.